The present T cell receptor (beta chain) was sequenced within a study of blood T cell repertoires in COVID-19 (dated by TCRdb to between 2020 and 2021). For context, the study as a whole: Samples from collaborators originated in the United States, Italy and Spain and spanned both the acute and convalescent phases of COVID-19. The prospective study material was composed of cDNA or gDNA derived from T cells, B-cell-depleted T cells, or PBMCs. Deeply sampled blood TCRbeta repertoires from subjects exposed to, actively infected with, or recovered from COVID-19 were included in the dataset. A freely available public database, intended as a resource for researchers studying the immune response to SARS-CoV-2, is where the repertoires were released. The samples were drawn from the first 160 participants of the ongoing ImmuneRACE study and from 1,254 subjects provided by 6 global collaborators. Sample metadata almost always included a de-identified subject ID, COVID-19 status, age in years and sex. HLA class I and class II types, where available, came from metadata supplied by the sample provider rather than from assay-based typing.

The collaborating institutions used their own protocols to collect whole blood in K2EDTA tubes. For TCRbeta analysis, collaborator samples were shipped as frozen whole blood, as isolated PBMCs, or as DNA extracted from either sample type. Overall study outcomes, separate from this receptor: Clinical and demographic metadata were provided uncurated, with the amount varying by source and participant.

Details on this clone: There is no known antigen for this receptor. The input lacks base qualities; no much larger clone sits a single base away.

The immunoSEQ Assay, a bias-controlled multiplex PCR, was used to amplify TCRbeta CDR3 regions from genomic DNA. Turning to the authors' computational methods: Nucleated cell counts per sample were estimated from amplification of reference gene primers within the assay. Sequence reads were collapsed and filtered to measure the absolute abundance of every unique TCRbeta CDR3 rearrangement. For each sample, productive Simpson clonality was calculated as the square root of Simpson's diversity index over productive rearrangements. The table comes from immuneACCESS by way of TCRdb, which keeps in-frame sequences with V and J called. Part of the clones is missing from these tables; in studies checked, under half for an unresolved V gene and the rest for unknown reasons. V, J and clone size are those of that table, while D and trimming were read from the DNA. This sample has about 74,000 clones in its table, and roughly 81% of those were observed once. Together, the top ten hold around 35% of the sample.

Its CDR3 holds 11 amino acids, cysteine through phenylalanine. Only the CDR3 region is kept as DNA, spanning 33 bases read in frame from base 1. For CDR1 and CDR2, the germline V gene (reference sequence) lists PRHDT and FYEKMQ. The V and J ends are trimmed by 4 bases and 7 bases, leaving 8 bases between them. This TCR came from a man aged 70 or older with acute or convalescent COVID-19. Sequences were obtained from peripheral blood. The chain is assembled from TRBV13 and TRBJ2-7, with the D gene call left open. The nucleotides read TGTGCCAGCAGCTCTTCAGAAGAGCAGTACTTC. This encodes CASSSSEEQYF.